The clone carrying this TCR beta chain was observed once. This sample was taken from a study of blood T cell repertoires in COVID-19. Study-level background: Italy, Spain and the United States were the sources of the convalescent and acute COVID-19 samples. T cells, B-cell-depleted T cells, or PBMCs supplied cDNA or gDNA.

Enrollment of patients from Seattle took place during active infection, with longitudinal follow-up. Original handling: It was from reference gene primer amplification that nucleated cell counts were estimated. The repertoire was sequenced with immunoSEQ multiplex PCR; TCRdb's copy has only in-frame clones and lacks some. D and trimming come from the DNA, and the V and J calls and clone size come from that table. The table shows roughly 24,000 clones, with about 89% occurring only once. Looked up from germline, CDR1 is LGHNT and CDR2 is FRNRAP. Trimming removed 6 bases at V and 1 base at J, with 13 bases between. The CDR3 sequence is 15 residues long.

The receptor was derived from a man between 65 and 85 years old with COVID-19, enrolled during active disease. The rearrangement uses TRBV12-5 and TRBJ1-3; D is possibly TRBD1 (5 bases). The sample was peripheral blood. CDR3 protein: CASGFLGVSGNTIYF. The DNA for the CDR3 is TGTGCTAGTGGATTCCTAGGGGTATCTGGAAACACCATATATTTT. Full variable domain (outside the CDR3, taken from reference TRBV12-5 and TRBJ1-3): DARVTQTPRHKVTEMGQEVTMRCQPILGHNTVFWYRQTMMQGLELLAYFRNRAPLDDSGMPKDRFSAEMPDATLATLKIQPSEPRDSAVYFCASGFLGVSGNTIYFGEGSWLTVV.